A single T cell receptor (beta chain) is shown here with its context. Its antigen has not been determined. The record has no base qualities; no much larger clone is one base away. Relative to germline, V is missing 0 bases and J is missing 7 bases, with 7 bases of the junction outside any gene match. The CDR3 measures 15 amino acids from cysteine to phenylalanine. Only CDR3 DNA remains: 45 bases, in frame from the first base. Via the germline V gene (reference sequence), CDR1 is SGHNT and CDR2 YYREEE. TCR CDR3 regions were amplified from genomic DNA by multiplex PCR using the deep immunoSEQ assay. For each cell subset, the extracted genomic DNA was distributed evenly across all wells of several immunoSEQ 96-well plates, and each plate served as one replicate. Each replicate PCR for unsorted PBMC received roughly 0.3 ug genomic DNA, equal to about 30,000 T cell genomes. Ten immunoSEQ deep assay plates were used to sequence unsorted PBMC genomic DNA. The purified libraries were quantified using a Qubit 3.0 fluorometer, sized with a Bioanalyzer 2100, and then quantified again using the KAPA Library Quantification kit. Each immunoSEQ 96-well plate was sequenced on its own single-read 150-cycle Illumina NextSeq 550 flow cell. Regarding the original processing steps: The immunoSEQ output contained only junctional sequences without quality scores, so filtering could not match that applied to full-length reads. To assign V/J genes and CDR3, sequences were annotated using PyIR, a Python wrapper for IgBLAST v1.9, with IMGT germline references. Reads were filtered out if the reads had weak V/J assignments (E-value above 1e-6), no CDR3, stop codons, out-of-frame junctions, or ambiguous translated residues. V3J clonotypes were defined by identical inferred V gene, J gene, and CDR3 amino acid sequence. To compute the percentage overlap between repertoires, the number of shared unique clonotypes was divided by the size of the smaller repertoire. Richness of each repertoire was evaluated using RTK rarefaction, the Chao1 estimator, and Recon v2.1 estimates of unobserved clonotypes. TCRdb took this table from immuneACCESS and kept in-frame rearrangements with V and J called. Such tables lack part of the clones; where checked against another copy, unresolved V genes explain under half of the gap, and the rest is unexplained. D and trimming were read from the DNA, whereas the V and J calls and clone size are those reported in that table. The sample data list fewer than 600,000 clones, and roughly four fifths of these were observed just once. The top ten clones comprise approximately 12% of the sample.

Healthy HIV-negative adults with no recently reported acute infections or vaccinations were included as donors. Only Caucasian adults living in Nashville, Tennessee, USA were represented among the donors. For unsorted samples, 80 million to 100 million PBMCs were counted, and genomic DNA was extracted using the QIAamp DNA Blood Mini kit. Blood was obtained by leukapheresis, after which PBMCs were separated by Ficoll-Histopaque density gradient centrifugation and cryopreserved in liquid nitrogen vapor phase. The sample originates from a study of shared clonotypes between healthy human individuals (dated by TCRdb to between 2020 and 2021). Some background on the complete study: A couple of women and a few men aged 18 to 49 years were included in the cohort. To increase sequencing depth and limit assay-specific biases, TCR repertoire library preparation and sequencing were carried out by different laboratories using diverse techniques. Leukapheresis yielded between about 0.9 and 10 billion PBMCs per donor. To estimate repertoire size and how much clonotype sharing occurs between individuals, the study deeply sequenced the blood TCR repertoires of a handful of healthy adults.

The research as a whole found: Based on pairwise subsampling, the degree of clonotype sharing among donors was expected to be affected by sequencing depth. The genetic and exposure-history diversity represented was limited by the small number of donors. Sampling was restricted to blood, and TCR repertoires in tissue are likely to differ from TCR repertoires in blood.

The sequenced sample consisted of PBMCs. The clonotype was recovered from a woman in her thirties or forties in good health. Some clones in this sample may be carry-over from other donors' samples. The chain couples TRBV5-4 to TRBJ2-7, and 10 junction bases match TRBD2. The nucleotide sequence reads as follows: TGTGCCAGCAGCTTGGTGCTAGCGGGAGTGTATGAGCAGTACTTC. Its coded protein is CASSLVLAGVYEQYF.